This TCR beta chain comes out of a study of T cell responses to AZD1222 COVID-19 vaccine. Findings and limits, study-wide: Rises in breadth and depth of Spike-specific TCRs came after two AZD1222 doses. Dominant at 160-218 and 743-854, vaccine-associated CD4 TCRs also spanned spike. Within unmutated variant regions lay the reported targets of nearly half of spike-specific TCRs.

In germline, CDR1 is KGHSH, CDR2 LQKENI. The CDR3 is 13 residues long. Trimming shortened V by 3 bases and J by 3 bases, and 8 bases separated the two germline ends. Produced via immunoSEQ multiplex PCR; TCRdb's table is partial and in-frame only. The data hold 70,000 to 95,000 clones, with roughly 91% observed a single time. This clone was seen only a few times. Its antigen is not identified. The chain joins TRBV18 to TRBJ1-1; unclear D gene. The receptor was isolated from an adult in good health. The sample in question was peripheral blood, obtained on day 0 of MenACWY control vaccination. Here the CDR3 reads CASSPPHDTEAFF. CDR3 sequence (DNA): TGTGCCAGCTCACCCCCACACGACACTGAAGCTTTCTTT.